These T cell receptor beta chains were read from a single sample in a study of OX40 agonist ivuxolimab in advanced cancers. TCRdb's table, derived via immunoSEQ multiplex PCR, lists solely in-frame clones and lacks some. The top ten hold 8.7% of the sample, which has roughly 90,000 clones, 91% seen once. Sequenced material: CD4+ or CD8+ T cells sorted from blood, taken in a trial of the OX40 agonist ivuxolimab. These TCRs come from an adult with an advanced solid tumor such as melanoma, head and neck, liver or kidney cancer. Both conserved end residues are part of each CDR3. The D gene is left open where the match is weak. Rows may omit the clone size; those that give it use once, few, many or a size class.

V	size	D	J	DNA	CDR3
TRBV28	NA	NA	TRBJ2-6	TGTGCCAGCAGTTTGTGGTCAGCAGGGGCCAACGTCCTGACTTTC	CASSLWSAGANVLTF
TRBV20-1	NA	NA	TRBJ1-2	TGCAGTGCTAGAGTCGAGTATGGCTACACCTTC	CSARVEYGYTF
TRBV2	NA	NA	TRBJ1-1	TGTGCCAGCAGTGATATGCAGAACACTGAAGCTTTCTTT	CASSDMQNTEAFF
TRBV11-2	NA	TRBD2	TRBJ2-7	TGTGCCAGCAGCTTCGAGCGGGGTTCCTACGAGCAGTACTTC	CASSFERGSYEQYF
TRBV30	NA	NA	TRBJ2-7	TGTGCCTGGAGTTTTGGAGGGGGCCCCTACGAGCAGTACTTC	CAWSFGGGPYEQYF
TRBV6-1	NA	NA	TRBJ1-5	TGTGCCAGCAGTGAGACGGTGTTTCTTGGGGCAAATAGCAATCAGCCCCAGCATTTT	CASSETVFLGANSNQPQHF
TRBV25-1	NA	NA	TRBJ1-6	TGTGCCAGCAGGAAAGAGGGGGGATCCTATAATTCACCCCTCCACTTT	CASRKEGGSYNSPLHF
TRBV5-4	few	NA	TRBJ2-2	TGTGCCAGCAGCTTAGAGACAGGGAGGGCCGGGGAGCTGTTTTTT	CASSLETGRAGELFF
TRBV6-1	NA	NA	TRBJ2-7	TGTGCCAGCAGTGAATCAGACCTCCTCTACGAGCAGTACTTC	CASSESDLLYEQYF
TRBV4-1	NA	NA	TRBJ2-2	TGCGCCAGCAGCCAGCTGACAAACACCGGGGAGCTGTTTTTT	CASSQLTNTGELFF
TRBV7-9	NA	TRBD1	TRBJ1-2	TGTGCCAGCAGCAAAGACCAGGGGGCGAACTATGGCTACACCTTC	CASSKDQGANYGYTF
TRBV7-9	NA	NA	TRBJ2-6	TGTGCCAGCAGCTTAGCTAGACAGTCCTCTGGGGCCAACGTCCTGACTTTC	CASSLARQSSGANVLTF
TRBV19	NA	NA	TRBJ1-1	TGTGCCAGTAGTATACCCCAACAGGCTGAAGCTTTCTTT	CASSIPQQAEAFF
TRBV6-1	once	TRBD1	TRBJ1-5	TGTGCCAGCACTCGACAGGGCGACAATCAGCCCCAGCATTTT	CASTRQGDNQPQHF
TRBV7-9	NA	TRBD1	TRBJ2-4	TGTGCCAGCAGCTTAGCGTTAGGACAGGGGAAAAACATTCAGTACTTC	CASSLALGQGKNIQYF
TRBV28	NA	NA	TRBJ1-6	TGTGCCAGCAGGGGACCCGGGACTACTAATTCACCCCTCCACTTT	CASRGPGTTNSPLHF
TRBV4-1	NA	NA	TRBJ2-7	TGCGCCAGCAGCCAAGATCTACAGGGTTCGTCGAGCGAGCAGTACTTC	CASSQDLQGSSSEQYF
TRBV14	NA	NA	TRBJ1-1	TGTGCCAGCAGCCAAGATAGAGGACCCCATGGAGCTTTCTTT	CASSQDRGPHGAFF
TRBV5-1	NA	TRBD2	TRBJ2-2	TGCGCCAGCAGCTCGCCAACTGCTAGCGGGAGGACCAGGGGCATCGGGGAGCTGTTTTTT	CASSSPTASGRTRGIGELFF
TRBV11-2	NA	NA	TRBJ2-2	TGTGCCAGCAGCTTCGATCACCGGGAGCTGTTTTTT	CASSFDHRELFF
TRBV11-3	NA	TRBD2	TRBJ2-3	TGTGCCAGCAGCCCAACTAGCGGGACCCAGTATTTT	CASSPTSGTQYF
TRBV19	NA	NA	TRBJ2-3	TGTGCCAGTAGTATCAGCACAGATACGCAGTATTTT	CASSISTDTQYF